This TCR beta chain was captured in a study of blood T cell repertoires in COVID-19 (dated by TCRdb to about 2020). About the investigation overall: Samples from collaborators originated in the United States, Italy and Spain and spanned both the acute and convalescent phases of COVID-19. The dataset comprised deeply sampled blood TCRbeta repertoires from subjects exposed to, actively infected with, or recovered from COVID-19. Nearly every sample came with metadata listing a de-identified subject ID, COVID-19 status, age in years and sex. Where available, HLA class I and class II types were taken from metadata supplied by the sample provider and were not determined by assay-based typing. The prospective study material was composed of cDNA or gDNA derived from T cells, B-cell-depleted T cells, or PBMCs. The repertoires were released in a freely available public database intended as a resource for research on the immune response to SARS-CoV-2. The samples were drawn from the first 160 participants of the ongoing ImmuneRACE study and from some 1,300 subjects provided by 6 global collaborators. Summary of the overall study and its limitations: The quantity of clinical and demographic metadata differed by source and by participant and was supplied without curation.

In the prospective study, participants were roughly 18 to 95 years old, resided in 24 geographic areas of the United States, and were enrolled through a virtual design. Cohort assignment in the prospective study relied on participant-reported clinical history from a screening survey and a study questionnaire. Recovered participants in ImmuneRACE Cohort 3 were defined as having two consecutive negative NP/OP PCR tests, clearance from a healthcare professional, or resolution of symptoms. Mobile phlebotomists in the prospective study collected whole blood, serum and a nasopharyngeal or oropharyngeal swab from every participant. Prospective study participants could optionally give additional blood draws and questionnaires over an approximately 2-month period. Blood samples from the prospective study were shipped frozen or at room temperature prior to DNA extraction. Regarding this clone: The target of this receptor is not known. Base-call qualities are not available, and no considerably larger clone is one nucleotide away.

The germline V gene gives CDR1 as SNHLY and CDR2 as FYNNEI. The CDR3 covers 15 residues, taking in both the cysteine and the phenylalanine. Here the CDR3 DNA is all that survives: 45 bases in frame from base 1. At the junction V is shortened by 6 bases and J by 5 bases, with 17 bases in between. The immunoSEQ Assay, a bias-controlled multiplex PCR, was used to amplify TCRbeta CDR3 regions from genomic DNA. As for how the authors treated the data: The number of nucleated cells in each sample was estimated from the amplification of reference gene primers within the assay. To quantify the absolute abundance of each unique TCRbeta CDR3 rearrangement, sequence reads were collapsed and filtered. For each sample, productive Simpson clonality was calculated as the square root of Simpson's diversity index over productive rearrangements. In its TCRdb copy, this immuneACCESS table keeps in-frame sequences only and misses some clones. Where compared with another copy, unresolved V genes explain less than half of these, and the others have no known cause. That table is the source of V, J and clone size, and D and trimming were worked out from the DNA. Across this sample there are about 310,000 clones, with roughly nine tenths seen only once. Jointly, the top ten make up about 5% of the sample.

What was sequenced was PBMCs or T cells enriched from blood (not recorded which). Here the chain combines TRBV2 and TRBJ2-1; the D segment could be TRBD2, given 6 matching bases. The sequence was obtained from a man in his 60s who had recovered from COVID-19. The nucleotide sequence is TGTGCCAGCAGGACACGGGACTCCACTAACAATGAGCAGTTCTTC. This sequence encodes CASRTRDSTNNEQFF.